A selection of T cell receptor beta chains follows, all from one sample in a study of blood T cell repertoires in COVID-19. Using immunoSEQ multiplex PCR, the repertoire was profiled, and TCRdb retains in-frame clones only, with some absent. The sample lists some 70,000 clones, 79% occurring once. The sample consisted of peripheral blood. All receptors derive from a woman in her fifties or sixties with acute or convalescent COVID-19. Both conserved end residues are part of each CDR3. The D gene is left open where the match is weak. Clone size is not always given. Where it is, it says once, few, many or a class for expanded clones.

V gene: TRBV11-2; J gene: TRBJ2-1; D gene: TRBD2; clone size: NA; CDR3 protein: CASSSPAGLAGEGAFF; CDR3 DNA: TGTGCCAGCAGCTCCCCCGCGGGACTAGCGGGAGAGGGGGCCTTCTTC
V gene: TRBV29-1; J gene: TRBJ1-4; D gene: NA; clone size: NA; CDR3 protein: CSVRSSNEKLFF; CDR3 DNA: TGCAGCGTTCGTTCTTCTAATGAAAAACTGTTTTTT
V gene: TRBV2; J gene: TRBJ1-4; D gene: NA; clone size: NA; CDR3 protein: CAINIATNEKLFF; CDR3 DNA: TGTGCCATCAACATTGCAACTAATGAAAAACTGTTTTTT
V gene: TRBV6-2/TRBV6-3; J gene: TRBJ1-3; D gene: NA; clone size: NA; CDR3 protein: CASSRELQVGGNTIYF; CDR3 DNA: TGTGCCAGCAGCCGGGAGCTCCAGGTGGGTGGAAACACCATATATTTT
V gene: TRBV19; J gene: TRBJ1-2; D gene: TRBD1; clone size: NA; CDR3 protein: CASKTGNYGYTF; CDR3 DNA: TGTGCCAGCAAGACAGGGAACTATGGCTACACCTTC
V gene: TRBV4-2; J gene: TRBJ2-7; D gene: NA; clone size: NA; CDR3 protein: CASSQVSDKLYEQYF; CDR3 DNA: TGTGCCAGCAGCCAAGTATCGGACAAGTTGTACGAGCAGTACTTC
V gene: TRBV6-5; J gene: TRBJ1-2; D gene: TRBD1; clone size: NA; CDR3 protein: CASIVTGGGYTF; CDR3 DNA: TGTGCCAGCATCGTAACAGGGGGTGGCTACACCTTC
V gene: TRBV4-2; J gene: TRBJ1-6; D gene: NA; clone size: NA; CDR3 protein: CASSQEGERNSPLHF; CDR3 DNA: TGTGCCAGCAGCCAAGAAGGGGAAAGGAATTCACCCCTCCACTTT
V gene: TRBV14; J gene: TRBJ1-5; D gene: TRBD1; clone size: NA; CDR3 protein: CASSPQGASNQPQHF; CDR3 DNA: TGTGCCAGCAGCCCGCAGGGGGCTAGCAATCAGCCCCAGCATTTT
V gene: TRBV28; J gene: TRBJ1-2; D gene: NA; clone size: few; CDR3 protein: CASSLEGPYGYTF; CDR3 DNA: TGTGCCAGCAGTTTAGAGGGTCCCTATGGCTACACCTTC
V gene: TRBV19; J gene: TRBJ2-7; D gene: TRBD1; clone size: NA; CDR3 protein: CASSPRTGQGASEQYF; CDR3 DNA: TGTGCCAGTAGCCCGAGGACCGGACAGGGGGCGAGTGAGCAGTACTTC
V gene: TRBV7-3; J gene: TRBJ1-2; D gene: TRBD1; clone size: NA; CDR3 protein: CASSDRTGSGYTF; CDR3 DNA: TGTGCCAGCAGCGACAGGACAGGATCCGGCTACACCTTC
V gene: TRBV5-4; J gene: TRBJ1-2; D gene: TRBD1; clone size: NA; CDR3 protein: CASSLARDREYTF; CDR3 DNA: TGTGCCAGCAGCTTGGCCCGGGACAGGGAGTACACCTTC
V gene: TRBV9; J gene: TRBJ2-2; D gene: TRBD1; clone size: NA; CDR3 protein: CASSIPRTGGQNTGELFF; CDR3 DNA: TGTGCCAGCAGCATACCCCGGACAGGGGGCCAGAACACCGGGGAGCTGTTTTTT
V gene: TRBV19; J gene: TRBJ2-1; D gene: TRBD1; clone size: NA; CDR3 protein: CASSMGTGGQGARNEQFF; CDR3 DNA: TGTGCCAGTAGTATGGGGACGGGGGGACAGGGGGCGCGAAATGAGCAGTTCTTC
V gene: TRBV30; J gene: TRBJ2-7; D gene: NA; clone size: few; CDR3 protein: CAWSVPPTGRWEQYF; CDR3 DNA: TGTGCCTGGAGTGTACCCCCAACAGGGCGGTGGGAGCAGTACTTC
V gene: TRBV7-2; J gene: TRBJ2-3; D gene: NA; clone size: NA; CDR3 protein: CASSFLRGVGTDTQYF; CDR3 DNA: TGTGCCAGCAGCTTTCTCAGGGGGGTAGGCACAGATACGCAGTATTTT
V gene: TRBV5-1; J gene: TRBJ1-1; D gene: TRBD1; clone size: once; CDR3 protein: CASSLGTGRTEAFF; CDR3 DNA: TGCGCCAGCAGCCTCGGGACAGGACGGACTGAAGCTTTCTTT
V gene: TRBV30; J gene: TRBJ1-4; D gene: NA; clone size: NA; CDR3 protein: CAWSLSEKLFF; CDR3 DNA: TGTGCCTGGAGTTTGAGTGAAAAACTGTTTTTT
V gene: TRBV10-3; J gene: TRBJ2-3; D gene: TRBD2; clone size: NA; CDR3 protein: CAISESLSGTTDTQYF; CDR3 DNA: TGTGCCATCAGTGAGTCTCTTAGCGGGACCACAGATACGCAGTATTTT
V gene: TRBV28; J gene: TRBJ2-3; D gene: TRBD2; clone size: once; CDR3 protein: CASSLLGTSGSTDTQYF; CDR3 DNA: TGTGCCAGCAGTTTATTGGGGACTAGCGGGAGCACAGATACGCAGTATTTT
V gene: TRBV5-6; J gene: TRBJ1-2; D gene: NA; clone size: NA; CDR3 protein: CASSDDRRNYGYTF; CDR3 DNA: TGTGCCAGCAGCGATGACAGGCGGAACTATGGCTACACCTTC
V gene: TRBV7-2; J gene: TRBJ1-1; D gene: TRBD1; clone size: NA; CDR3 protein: CASTQRQGGTEAFF; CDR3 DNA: TGTGCCAGCACGCAAAGACAGGGAGGCACTGAAGCTTTCTTT
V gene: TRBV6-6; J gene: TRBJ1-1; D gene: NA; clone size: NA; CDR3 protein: CASNGDLEAFF; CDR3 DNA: TGTGCCAGCAACGGGGATCTTGAAGCTTTCTTT
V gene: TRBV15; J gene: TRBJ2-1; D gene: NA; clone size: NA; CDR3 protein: CATSRVFGGYNEQFF; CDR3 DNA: TGTGCCACCAGCAGAGTTTTCGGGGGATACAATGAGCAGTTCTTC
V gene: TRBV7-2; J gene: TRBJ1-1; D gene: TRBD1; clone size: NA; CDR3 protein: CASSRDRGGIEAFF; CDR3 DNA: TGTGCCAGCAGCCGGGACAGGGGCGGTATTGAAGCTTTCTTT
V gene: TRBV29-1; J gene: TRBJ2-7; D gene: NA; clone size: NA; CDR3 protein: CSVAREVSEQYF; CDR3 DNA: TGCAGCGTTGCCAGGGAAGTTTCCGAGCAGTACTTC
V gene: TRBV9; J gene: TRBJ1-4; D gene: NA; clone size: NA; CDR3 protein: CASSVERDNTEKLFF; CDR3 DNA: TGTGCCAGCAGCGTAGAGCGGGACAATACTGAAAAACTGTTTTTT
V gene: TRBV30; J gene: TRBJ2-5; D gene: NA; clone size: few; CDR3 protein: CAWSPTSSETQYF; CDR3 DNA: TGTGCCTGGAGTCCTACTAGTTCGGAGACCCAGTACTTC
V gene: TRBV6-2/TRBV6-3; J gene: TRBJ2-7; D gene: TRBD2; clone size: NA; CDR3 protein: CASSGLAPYEQYF; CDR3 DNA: TGTGCCAGCAGTGGACTAGCACCCTACGAGCAGTACTTC
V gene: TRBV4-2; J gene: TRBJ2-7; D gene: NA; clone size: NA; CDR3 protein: CASSQEGSPNYEQYF; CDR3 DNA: TGTGCCAGCAGCCAAGAGGGCAGTCCTAACTACGAGCAGTACTTC
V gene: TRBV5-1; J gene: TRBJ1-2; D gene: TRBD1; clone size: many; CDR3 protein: CASRRDSGTGGYGYTF; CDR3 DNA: TGCGCCAGCAGACGCGACTCCGGGACAGGGGGCTATGGCTACACCTTC
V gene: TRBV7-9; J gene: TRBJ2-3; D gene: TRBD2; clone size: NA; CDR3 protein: CASSLASTAGGYTQYF; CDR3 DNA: TGTGCCAGCAGCTTAGCGAGTACAGCGGGAGGATATACGCAGTATTTT
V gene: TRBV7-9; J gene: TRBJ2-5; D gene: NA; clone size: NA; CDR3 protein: CASSPWTEQETQYF; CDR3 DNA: TGTGCCAGCAGCCCTTGGACAGAGCAAGAGACCCAGTACTTC
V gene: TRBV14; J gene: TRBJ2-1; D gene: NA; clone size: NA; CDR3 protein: CASSQDYLAGPYNEQFF; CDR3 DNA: TGTGCCAGCAGCCAAGATTACCTAGCCGGCCCCTACAATGAGCAGTTCTTC
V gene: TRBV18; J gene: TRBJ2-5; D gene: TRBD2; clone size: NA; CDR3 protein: CASSLAGTRGKETQYF; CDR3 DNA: TGTGCCAGCTCACTGGCCGGGACTAGAGGGAAGGAGACCCAGTACTTC
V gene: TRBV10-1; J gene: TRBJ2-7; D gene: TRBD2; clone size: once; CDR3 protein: CASSETSGGYEQYF; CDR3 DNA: TGCGCCAGCAGTGAAACTAGCGGGGGCTACGAGCAGTACTTC
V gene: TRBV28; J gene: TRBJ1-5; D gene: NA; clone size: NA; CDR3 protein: CASSPGLRGASQPQHF; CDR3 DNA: TGTGCCAGCTCCCCGGGTTTAAGGGGCGCTTCTCAGCCCCAGCATTTT
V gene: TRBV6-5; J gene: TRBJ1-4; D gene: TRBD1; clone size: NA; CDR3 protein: CASSYSRDRNEKLFF; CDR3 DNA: TGTGCCAGCAGTTACTCCCGGGACAGGAATGAAAAACTGTTTTTT
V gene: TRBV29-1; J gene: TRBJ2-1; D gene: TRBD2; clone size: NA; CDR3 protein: CSVRAGGNEQFF; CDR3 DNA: TGCAGCGTTAGAGCGGGGGGGAATGAGCAGTTCTTC
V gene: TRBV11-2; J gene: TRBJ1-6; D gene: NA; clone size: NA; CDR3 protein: CASSPATYNSPLHF; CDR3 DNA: TGTGCCAGCAGCCCAGCGACCTATAATTCACCCCTCCACTTT
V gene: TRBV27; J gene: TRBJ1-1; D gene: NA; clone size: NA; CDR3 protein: CASSLGGSWTEAFF; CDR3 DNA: TGTGCCAGCAGTTTAGGCGGGTCGTGGACTGAAGCTTTCTTT
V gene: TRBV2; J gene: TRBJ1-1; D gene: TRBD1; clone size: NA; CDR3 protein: CASSRTGMEAFF; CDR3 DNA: TGTGCCAGCAGCCGGACAGGGATGGAAGCTTTCTTT
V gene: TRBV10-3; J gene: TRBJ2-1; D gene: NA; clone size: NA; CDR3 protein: CAISEEGSSYNEQFF; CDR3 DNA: TGTGCCATCAGTGAGGAGGGTTCCTCCTACAATGAGCAGTTCTTC
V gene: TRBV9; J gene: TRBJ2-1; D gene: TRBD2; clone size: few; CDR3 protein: CASSAGTSGINEQFF; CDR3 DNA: TGTGCCAGCAGCGCCGGGACTAGCGGGATAAATGAGCAGTTCTTC
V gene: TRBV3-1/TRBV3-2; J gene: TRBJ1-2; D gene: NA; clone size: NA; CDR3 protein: CASSQVGGTSGYTF; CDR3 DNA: TGTGCCAGCAGCCAAGTTGGGGGCACGAGTGGCTACACCTTC
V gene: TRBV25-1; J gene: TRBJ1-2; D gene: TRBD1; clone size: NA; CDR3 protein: CASRSQGASSGYTF; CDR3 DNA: TGTGCCAGCAGGTCCCAGGGGGCTTCGAGTGGCTACACCTTC
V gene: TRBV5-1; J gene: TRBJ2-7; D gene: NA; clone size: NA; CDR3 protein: CASSSRTDPYEQYF; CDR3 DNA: TGCGCCAGCAGCTCGAGGACAGACCCCTACGAGCAGTACTTC
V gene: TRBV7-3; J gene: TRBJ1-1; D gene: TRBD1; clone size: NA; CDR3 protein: CASRRDRGSTEAFF; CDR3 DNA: TGTGCCAGCCGCCGGGACAGGGGGAGCACTGAAGCTTTCTTT
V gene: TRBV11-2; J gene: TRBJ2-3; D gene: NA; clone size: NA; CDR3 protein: CASSYLEATDTQYF; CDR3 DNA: TGTGCCAGCAGTTATCTGGAGGCCACAGATACGCAGTATTTT
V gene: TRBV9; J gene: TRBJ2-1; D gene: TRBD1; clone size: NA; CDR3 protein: CASSVEVRTGGRYNEQFF; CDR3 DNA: TGTGCCAGCAGCGTAGAGGTTAGGACAGGCGGGCGGTACAATGAGCAGTTCTTC
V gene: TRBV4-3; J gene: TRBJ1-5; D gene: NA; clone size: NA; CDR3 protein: CASSQTGGGNQPQHF; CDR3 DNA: TGCGCCAGCAGCCAGACAGGCGGCGGCAATCAGCCCCAGCATTTT
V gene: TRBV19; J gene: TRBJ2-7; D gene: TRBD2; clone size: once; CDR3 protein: CASSTSPAGGRHYEQYF; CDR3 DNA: TGTGCCAGTAGTACCTCCCCGGCGGGAGGGCGCCACTACGAGCAGTACTTC